Listed below are T cell receptor beta chains from one sample, sequenced in a study of blood T cell repertoires in COVID-19. Profiled with immunoSEQ multiplex PCR; TCRdb holds only in-frame clones, not every one. The sample has 150,000 to 200,000 clones, approximately 83% seen once. Specimen: peripheral blood. The receptors here all came from a man between 60 and 75 years old with acute or convalescent COVID-19. The CDR3 runs from the conserved cysteine through the conserved F or W. D genes are given only for firm matches. Where a row states a size, it is once, few, many or the class of an expanded clone; other rows omit it.

clone_size	j_call	v_call	cdr3_length	d_call	cdr3_nt	cdr3_aa
NA	TRBJ2-5	TRBV7-2	11	NA	TGTGCCAGCAGCTCACAAGAGACCCAGTACTTC	CASSSQETQYF
NA	TRBJ2-2	TRBV21-1	12	NA	TGTGCCAGCAGCCGCTATTGCGGGGAGCTGTTTTTT	CASSRYCGELFF
NA	TRBJ2-5	TRBV5-1	15	TRBD2	TGCGCCAGCGGTTTATCTAGCGGGGGACAAGAGACCCAGTACTTC	CASGLSSGGQETQYF
NA	TRBJ2-2	TRBV7-9	13	NA	TGTGCCAGCAGCTTTGGGGGGACCGGGGAGCTGTTTTTT	CASSFGGTGELFF
NA	TRBJ1-2	TRBV2	14	TRBD1	TGTGCCGCCACCCGGGACAGCAGCTTTAGCGGCTACACCTTC	CAATRDSSFSGYTF
once	TRBJ2-1	TRBV7-2	17	NA	TGTGCCAGCAGCTTGGTTCCCCTTCGGGGGGCCAAGGGTGAGCAGTTCTTC	CASSLVPLRGAKGEQFF
NA	TRBJ2-3	TRBV5-1	14	NA	TGCGCCAGCAACCCAAGGTCGGGGGCAGATACGCAGTATTTT	CASNPRSGADTQYF
NA	TRBJ1-2	TRBV15	15	TRBD1	TGTGCCACCAGCAGAGGCCGGACAGGGAACTATGGCTACACCTTC	CATSRGRTGNYGYTF
NA	TRBJ2-7	TRBV10-3	14	NA	TGTGCCATCAGTGAGTCAGACAGATCCTACGAGCAGTACTTC	CAISESDRSYEQYF
NA	TRBJ2-5	TRBV6-2/TRBV6-3	19	TRBD1	TGTGCCAGCAGTTTCGGGACAGAAGGTCGATCCGAGGGCCAAGAGACCCAGTACTTC	CASSFGTEGRSEGQETQYF
NA	TRBJ2-2	TRBV27	14	NA	TGTGCCAGCAGTTATCGCCTCACGGGCGGGGAGCTGTTTTTT	CASSYRLTGGELFF
NA	TRBJ2-3	TRBV2	14	NA	TGTGCCAGCAGTGATGACTGGAGGTCGGATACGCAGTATTTT	CASSDDWRSDTQYF
NA	TRBJ2-2	TRBV28	15	TRBD2	TGTGCCAGCAGCCCGGGACTAGCGGGCACCGGGGAGCTGTTTTTT	CASSPGLAGTGELFF
NA	TRBJ2-1	TRBV27	15	NA	TGTGCCAGCAGTTTATTCGGGGGGCGATTAAATGAGCAGTTCTTC	CASSLFGGRLNEQFF
NA	TRBJ1-2	TRBV10-3	13	NA	TGTGCCATCAGAGCACAGGGCACCGGTGGCTACACCTTC	CAIRAQGTGGYTF
NA	TRBJ2-2	TRBV2	15	TRBD2	TGTGCCAGCAGTGCAGCGGGAGGGCCGGCCGGGGAGCTGTTTTTT	CASSAAGGPAGELFF
many	TRBJ2-2	TRBV4-1	12	TRBD2	TGCGCCAGCAGGGGCGGGAGCGGGGAGCTGTTTTTT	CASRGGSGELFF
NA	TRBJ1-1	TRBV7-3	13	NA	TGTGCCAGCAGCGTAGGGATGGCAGGGGAAGCTTTCTTT	CASSVGMAGEAFF
NA	TRBJ1-2	TRBV5-4	15	NA	TGTGCCAGCAGCTTGGCCACTGAAACTAACTATGGCTACACCTTC	CASSLATETNYGYTF
NA	TRBJ2-3	TRBV2	15	TRBD1	TGTGCCAGCAGTGAATGGGACAGAAGCACAGATACGCAGTATTTT	CASSEWDRSTDTQYF
NA	TRBJ2-7	TRBV28	15	TRBD2	TGTGCCAGCAGGGGGGCTAGCGGGAGGGCCTACGAGCAGTACTTC	CASRGASGRAYEQYF
NA	TRBJ1-1	TRBV18	15	NA	TGTGCCAGCTCACCAACGAGGGGGTTGAACACTGAAGCTTTCTTT	CASSPTRGLNTEAFF
NA	TRBJ2-3	TRBV30	17	TRBD2	TGTGCCTGGAGACGAGCCGGCGGGGGGGCTAGCACAGATACGCAGTATTTT	CAWRRAGGGASTDTQYF
NA	TRBJ2-2	TRBV5-1	15	NA	TGCGCCAGCAGCTTGGACTTGGGGAGCACCGGGGAGCTGTTTTTT	CASSLDLGSTGELFF
NA	TRBJ2-7	TRBV19	15	TRBD1	TGTGCCAGTAGGGCGTACAGGGGAGCTCAGAACGAGCAGTACTTC	CASRAYRGAQNEQYF
NA	TRBJ1-3	TRBV30	12	NA	TGTGCCTGGGCCGGGGTCGGAAACACCATATATTTT	CAWAGVGNTIYF
NA	TRBJ2-7	TRBV6-5	14	TRBD1	TGTGCCAGCAGACGGACAGGGAGCTCCTACGAGCAGTACTTC	CASRRTGSSYEQYF
NA	TRBJ1-3	TRBV7-9	17	NA	TGTGCCAGCAGCCCCGCGCGGGGGGCACCAAAGGGAAACACCATATATTTT	CASSPARGAPKGNTIYF
NA	TRBJ1-5	TRBV28	14	NA	TGTGCCAGCAGTTGGGAGTCCCCCAGTCAGCCCCAGCATTTT	CASSWESPSQPQHF
NA	TRBJ1-1	TRBV4-2	13	NA	TGTGCCAGCAGCCAACTAGGGGGACCTGAAGCTTTCTTT	CASSQLGGPEAFF
NA	TRBJ1-1	TRBV9	14	NA	TGTGCCAGCAGCTCAAACCTCGGGGGGGGTGGTGCTTTCTTT	CASSSNLGGGGAFF